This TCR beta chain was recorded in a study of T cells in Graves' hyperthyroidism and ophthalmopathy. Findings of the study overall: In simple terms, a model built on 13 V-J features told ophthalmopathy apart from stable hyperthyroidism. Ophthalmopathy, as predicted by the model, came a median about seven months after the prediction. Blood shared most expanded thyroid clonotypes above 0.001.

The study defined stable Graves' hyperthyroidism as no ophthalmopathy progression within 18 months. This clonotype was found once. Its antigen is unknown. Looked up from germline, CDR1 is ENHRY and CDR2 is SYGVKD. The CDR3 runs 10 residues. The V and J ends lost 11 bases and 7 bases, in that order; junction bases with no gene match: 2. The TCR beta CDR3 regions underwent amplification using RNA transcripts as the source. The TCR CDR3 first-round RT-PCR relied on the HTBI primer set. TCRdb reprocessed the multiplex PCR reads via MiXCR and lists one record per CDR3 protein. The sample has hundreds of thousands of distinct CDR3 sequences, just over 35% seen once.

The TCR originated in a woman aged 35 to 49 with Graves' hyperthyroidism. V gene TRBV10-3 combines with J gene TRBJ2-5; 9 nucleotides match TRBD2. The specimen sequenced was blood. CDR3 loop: CAAGGGTQYF. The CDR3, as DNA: TGTGCCGCGGGGGGGGGGACCCAGTACTTC.